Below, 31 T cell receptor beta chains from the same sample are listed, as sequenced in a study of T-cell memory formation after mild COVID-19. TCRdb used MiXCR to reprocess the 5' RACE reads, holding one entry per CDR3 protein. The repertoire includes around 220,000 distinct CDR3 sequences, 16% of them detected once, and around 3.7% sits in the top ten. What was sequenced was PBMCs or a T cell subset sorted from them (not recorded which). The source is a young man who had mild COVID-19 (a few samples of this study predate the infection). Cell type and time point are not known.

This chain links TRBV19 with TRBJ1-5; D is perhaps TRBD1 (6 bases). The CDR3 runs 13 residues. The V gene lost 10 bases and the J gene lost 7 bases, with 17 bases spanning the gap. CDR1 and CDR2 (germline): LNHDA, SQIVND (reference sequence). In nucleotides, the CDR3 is TGTGCCACGGATCGGGGACACAACCAGCCCCAGCATTTT. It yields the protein CATDRGHNQPQHF.

CDR3 sequence (DNA): TGTGCCAGCAGCCAAAGGCCGCAGGGATCCGGGACGCAGTATTTT. It yields the protein CASSQRPQGSGTQYF. V usage is TRBV3-1 and J usage is TRBJ2-3, with D perhaps matching TRBD1 (5 bases). Germline CDR1 LGHDT, CDR2 YNNKEL (reference sequence). CDR3 length: 15 amino acids. Trimming left V 2 bases short and J 9 bases short, with 18 bases between.

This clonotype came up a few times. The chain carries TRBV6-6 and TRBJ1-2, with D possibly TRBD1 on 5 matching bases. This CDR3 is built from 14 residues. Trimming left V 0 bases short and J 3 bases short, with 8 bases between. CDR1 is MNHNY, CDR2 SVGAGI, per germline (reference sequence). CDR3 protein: CASSYSGTDYGYTF. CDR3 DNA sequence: TGTGCCAGCAGTTACTCCGGGACCGACTATGGCTACACCTTC.

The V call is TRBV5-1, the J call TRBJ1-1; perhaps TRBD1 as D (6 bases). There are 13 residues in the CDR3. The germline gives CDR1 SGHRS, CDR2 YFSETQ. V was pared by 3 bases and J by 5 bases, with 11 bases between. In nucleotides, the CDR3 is TGCGCCAGCAGCTCAGGGGTAGGAACTGAAGCTTTCTTT. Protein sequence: CASSSGVGTEAFF.

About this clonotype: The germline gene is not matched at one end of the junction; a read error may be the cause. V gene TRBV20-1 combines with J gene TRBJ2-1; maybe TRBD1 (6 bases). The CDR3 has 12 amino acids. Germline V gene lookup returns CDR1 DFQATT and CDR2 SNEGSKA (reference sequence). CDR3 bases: TGCAGGGCTATCAGGGGTTTTGATGAGCAGTTCTTC. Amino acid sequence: CRAIRGFDEQFF.

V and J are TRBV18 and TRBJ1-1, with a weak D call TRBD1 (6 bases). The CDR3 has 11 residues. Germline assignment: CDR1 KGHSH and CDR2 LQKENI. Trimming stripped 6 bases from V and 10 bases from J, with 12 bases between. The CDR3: CASSPDRRAFF. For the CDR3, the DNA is TGTGCCAGCTCCCCTGACAGGAGAGCTTTCTTT.

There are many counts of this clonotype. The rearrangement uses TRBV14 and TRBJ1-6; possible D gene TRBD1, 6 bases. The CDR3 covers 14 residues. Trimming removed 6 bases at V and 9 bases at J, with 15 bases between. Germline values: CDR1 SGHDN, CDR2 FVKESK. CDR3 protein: CASSPGRGASPLHF. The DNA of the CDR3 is TGTGCCAGCAGTCCGGGCAGGGGAGCTTCACCCCTCCACTTT. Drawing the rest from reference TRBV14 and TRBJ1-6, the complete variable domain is EAGVTQFPSHSVIEKGQTVTLRCDPISGHDNLYWYRRVMGKEIKFLLHFVKESKQDESGMPNNRFLAERTGGTYSTLKVQPAELEDSGVYFCASSPGRGASPLHFGNGTRLTVT.

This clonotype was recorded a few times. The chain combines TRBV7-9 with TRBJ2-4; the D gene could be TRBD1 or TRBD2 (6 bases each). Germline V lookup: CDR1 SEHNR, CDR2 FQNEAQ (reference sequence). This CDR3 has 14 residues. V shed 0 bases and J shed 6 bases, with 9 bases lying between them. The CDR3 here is CASSLAGGINIQYF. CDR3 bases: TGTGCCAGCAGCTTAGCAGGGGGGATAAACATTCAGTACTTC.

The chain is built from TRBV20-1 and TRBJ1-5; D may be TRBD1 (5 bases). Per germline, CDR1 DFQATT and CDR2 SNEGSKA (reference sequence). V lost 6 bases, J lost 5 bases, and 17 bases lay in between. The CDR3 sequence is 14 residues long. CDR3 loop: CSASSGGRDQPQHF. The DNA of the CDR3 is TGCAGTGCAAGCTCGGGGGGAAGGGATCAGCCCCAGCATTTT.

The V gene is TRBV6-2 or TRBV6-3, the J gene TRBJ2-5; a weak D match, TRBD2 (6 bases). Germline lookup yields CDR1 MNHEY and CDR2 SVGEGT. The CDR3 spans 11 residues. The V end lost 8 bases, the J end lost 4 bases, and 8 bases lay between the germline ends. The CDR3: CASAGGETQYF. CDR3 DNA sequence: TGTGCCAGCGCCGGGGGAGAGACCCAGTACTTC.

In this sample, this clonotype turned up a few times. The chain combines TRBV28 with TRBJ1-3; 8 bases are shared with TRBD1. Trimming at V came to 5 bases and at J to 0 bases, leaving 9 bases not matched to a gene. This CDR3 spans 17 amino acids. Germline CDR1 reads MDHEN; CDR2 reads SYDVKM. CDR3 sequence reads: CASSPRGPQSSGNTIYF. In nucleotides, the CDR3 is TGTGCCAGCAGTCCCAGGGGGCCCCAGTCCTCTGGAAACACCATATATTTT.

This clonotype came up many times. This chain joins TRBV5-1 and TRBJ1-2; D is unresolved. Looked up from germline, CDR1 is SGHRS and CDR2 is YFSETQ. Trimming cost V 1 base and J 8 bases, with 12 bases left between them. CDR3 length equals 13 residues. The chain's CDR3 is CASSLKVGLGYTF. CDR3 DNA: TGCGCCAGCAGCTTGAAAGTTGGTTTGGGCTACACCTTC.

The CDR3 region has the DNA TGCAGTGCTAAGGGACAGGGGGCGATTGGCAATCAGCCCCAGCATTTT. Its protein product is CSAKGQGAIGNQPQHF. The chain uses TRBV20-1 and TRBJ1-5, with 12 nucleotides matching TRBD1. Germline CDR1 DFQATT, CDR2 SNEGSKA (reference sequence). V shed 4 bases, J shed 2 bases, and the junction held 6 bases outside the gene matches. The CDR3 totals 16 residues.

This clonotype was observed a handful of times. CDR3 sequence reads: CATSDLVKGSSYNEQFF. The CDR3, as DNA: TGTGCCACCAGTGATCTCGTGAAGGGGAGCTCCTACAATGAGCAGTTCTTC. This rearrangement joins TRBV24-1 to TRBJ2-1; D is possibly TRBD1 or TRBD2 (5 bases each). With 3 bases removed from V and 0 bases from J, the gap between germline ends came to 14 bases. Germline CDR1 reads KGHDR; CDR2 reads SFDVKD. This CDR3 contains 17 residues.

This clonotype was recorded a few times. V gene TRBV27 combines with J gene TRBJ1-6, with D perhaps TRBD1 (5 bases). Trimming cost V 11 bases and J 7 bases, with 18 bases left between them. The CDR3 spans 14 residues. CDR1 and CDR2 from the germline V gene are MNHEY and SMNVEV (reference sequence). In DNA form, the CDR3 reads TGTGCCGCGCCTAGGTGGGGGAAGAATTCACCCCTCCACTTT. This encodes CAAPRWGKNSPLHF.

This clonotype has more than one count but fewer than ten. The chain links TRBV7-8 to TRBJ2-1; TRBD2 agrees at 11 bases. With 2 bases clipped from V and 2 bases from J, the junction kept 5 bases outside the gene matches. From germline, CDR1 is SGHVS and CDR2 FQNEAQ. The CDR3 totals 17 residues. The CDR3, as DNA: TGTGCCAGCAGCTTAACCCTGACTAGCGGGGCCTACAATGAGCAGTTCTTC. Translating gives CASSLTLTSGAYNEQFF.

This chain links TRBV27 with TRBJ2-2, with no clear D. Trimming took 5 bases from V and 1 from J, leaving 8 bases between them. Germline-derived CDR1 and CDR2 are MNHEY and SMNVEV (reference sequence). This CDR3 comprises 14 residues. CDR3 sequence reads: CASSQGRNTGELFF. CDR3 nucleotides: TGTGCCAGCAGTCAAGGACGGAACACCGGGGAGCTGTTTTTT.

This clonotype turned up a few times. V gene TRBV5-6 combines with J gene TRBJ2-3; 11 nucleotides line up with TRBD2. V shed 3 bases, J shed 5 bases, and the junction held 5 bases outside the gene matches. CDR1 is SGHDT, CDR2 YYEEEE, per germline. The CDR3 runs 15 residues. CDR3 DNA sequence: TGTGCCAGCAGCTCACTAGCGGGGGAGGGAGATACGCAGTATTTT. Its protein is CASSSLAGEGDTQYF.

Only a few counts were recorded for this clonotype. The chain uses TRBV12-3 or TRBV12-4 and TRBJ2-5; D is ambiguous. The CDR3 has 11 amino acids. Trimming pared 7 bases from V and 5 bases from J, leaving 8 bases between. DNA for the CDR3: TGTGCCAGCACCTCTGGCGAGACCCAGTACTTC. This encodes CASTSGETQYF.

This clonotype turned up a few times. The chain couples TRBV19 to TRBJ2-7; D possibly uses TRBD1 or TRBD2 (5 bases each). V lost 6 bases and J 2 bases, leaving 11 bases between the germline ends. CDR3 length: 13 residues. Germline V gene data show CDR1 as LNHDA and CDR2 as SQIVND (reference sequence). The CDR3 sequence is CASSKGPAYEQYV. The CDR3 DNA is TGTGCCAGTAGCAAGGGACCGGCCTACGAGCAGTACGTC.

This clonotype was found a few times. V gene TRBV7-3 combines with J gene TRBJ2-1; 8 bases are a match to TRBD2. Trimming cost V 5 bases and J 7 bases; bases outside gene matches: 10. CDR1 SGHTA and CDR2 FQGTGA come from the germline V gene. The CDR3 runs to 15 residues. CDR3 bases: TGTGCCAGCAGCCCTAGCGGGTGGGTAACAAATGAGCAGTTCTTC. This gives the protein CASSPSGWVTNEQFF.

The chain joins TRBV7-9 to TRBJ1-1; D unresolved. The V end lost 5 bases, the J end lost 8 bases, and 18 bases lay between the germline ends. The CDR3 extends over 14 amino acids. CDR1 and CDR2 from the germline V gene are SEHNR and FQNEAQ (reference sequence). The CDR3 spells CASSPQLEGTEAFF. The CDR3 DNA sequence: TGTGCCAGCAGCCCGCAGTTGGAGGGTACCGAAGCTTTCTTT.

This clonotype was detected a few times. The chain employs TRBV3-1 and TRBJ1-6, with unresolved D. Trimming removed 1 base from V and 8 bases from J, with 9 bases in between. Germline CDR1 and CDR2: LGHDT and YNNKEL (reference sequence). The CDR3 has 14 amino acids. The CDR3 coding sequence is TGTGCCAGCAGCCAAGGAGGTCGGTATTCACCCCTCCACTTT. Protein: CASSQGGRYSPLHF.

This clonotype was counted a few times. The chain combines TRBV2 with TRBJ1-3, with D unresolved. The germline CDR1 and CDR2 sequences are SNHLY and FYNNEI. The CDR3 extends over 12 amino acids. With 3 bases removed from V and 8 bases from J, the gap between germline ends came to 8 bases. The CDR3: CASSELADTIYF. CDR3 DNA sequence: TGTGCCAGCAGTGAGTTGGCCGACACCATATATTTT. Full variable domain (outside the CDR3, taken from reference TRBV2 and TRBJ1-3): EPEVTQTPSHQVTQMGQEVILRCVPISNHLYFYWYRQILGQKVEFLVSFYNNEISEKSEIFDDQFSVERPDGSNFTLKIRSTKLEDSAMYFCASSELADTIYFGEGSWLTVV.

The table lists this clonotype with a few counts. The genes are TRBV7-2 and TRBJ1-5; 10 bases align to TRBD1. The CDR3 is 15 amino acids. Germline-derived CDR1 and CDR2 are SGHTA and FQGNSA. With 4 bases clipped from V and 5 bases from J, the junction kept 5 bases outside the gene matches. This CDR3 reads CASSSDDRGHQPQHF. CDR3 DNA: TGTGCCAGCAGCTCAGACGACAGGGGGCATCAGCCCCAGCATTTT.

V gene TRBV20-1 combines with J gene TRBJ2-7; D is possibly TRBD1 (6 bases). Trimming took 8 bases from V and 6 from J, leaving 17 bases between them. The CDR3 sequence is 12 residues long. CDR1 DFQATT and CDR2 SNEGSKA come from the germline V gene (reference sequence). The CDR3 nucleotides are TGCAGTACTACCCGGGACACCGTCGAGCAGTACGTC. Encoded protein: CSTTRDTVEQYV.

CDR3 amino acids: CASSLKGDTDTQYF. The CDR3 nucleotides are TGTGCCAGCAGCTTGAAGGGCGACACAGATACGCAGTATTTT. The chain employs TRBV5-4 and TRBJ2-3, with D uncertain. The CDR3 is made up of 14 amino acids. Trimming shortened V by 1 base and J by 2 bases, and 8 bases separated the two germline ends. Germline V gene data show CDR1 as SGHNT and CDR2 as YYREEE (reference sequence).

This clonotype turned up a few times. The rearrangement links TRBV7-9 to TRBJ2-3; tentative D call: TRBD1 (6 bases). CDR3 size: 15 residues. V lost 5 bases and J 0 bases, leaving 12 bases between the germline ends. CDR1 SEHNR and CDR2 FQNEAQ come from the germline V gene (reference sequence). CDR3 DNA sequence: TGTGCCAGCAGCGGTCGACAGGTTAGCACAGATACGCAGTATTTT. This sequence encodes CASSGRQVSTDTQYF.

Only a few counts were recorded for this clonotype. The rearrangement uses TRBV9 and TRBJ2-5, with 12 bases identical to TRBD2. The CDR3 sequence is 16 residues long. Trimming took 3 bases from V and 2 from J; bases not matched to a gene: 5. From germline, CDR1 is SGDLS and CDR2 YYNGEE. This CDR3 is CASSATSGGLQETQYF. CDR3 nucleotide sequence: TGTGCCAGCAGCGCGACTAGCGGGGGCTTACAAGAGACCCAGTACTTC.

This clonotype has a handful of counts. CDR3 nucleotide sequence: TGCGCCAGCAGGAACACTGCAAATAATTCACCCCTCCACTTT. Translation gives CASRNTANNSPLHF. The V and J genes are TRBV4-1 and TRBJ1-6; D gene ambiguous. The CDR3 runs to 14 residues. Germline V gene lookup returns CDR1 MGHRA and CDR2 YSYEKL. The V gene lost 6 bases and the J gene lost 5 bases, with 11 bases spanning the gap.

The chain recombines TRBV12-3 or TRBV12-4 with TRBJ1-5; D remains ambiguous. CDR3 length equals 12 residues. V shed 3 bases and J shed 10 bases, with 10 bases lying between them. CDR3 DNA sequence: TGTGCCAGCAGTTTGTTCGACAATCCCCAGCATTTT. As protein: CASSLFDNPQHF.